The source of this T cell receptor beta chain is a study of human T cells and chemical hapten exposure. Overall study results and limits: TCRs above 1 in 1000 frequency stayed constant with DPC sensitization.

MiXCR, run by TCRdb on the RACE reads, gives a single entry per CDR3 protein. The repertoire holds some 350,000 distinct CDR3 sequences, roughly 6% seen once, with about 5.4% in the top ten. Time point meaning: patch test 2, 6 weeks after DPC sensitization. Treatment given: therapeutic diphenylcyclopropenone sensitization with weekly scalp DPC. Per the germline V gene, CDR1 is DFQATT and CDR2 is SNEGSKA (reference sequence). This CDR3 spans 14 amino acids. Trimming cost V 6 bases and J 4 bases; bases outside gene matches: 10. For this clonotype: Its antigen is currently unknown.

The chain has TRBV20-1 and TRBJ2-3, with 7 positions matching TRBD1. The starting material was whole blood, obtained in connection with sensitization to the hapten diphenylcyclopropenone (DPC). The sequence was collected from a woman between 18 and 29 years old with alopecia areata. Some clones in this sample may be carry-over from other donors' samples. This CDR3 reads CSATNDRASDTQYF. The CDR3 coding sequence is TGCAGTGCGACTAACGACAGGGCCTCAGATACGCAGTATTTT.